This T cell receptor beta chain was sequenced for a study of shared clonotypes between healthy human individuals. Several immunoSEQ plates received, in even portions, the genomic DNA of each subset. Method: immunoSEQ multiplex PCR; TCRdb's copy keeps in-frame clones and lacks some. The sample contains roughly 2.5 million clones, just over 90% of which appear only once. This clone was seen a single time. The CDR3 is 13 amino acids. The germline V and J ends were trimmed by 1 base and 14 bases, with 15 bases remaining between them. Per germline, CDR1 SGHAT and CDR2 FQNNGV. The gene calls are TRBV11-2 and TRBJ2-1; no clear D. The sequence was obtained from a man in his late teens or twenties in good health. The sequenced sample consisted of naive CD4+ T cells sorted from blood. The subset here: CD45RA+ positively selected. DNA of the CDR3: TGTGCCAGCAGCTTAGCCGGGCAGTTATTGGAGTTCTTC. This encodes CASSLAGQLLEFF.